This T cell receptor beta chain comes out of a study of cytomegalovirus exposure and HLA in healthy donors. Study-level findings and limits: Published work reported that the classifier diagnosed cytomegalovirus status with high specificity and sensitivity. Several V segments, TRBV6-2 and TRBV6-3 among them, could not be told apart and were dropped. Later on, an analysis showed TCR association rates differing by HLA locus, with DRB1 the most and HLA-C the fewest. Accurate prediction of most subjects' HLA-A and HLA-B alleles from TCR beta sequences was reported.

PCR amplification relied on 60 Vbeta primers (plus 13 Jbeta primers). TCRdb keeps only in-frame clones here, not all; method: immunoSEQ multiplex PCR. Among about 150,000 clones, over 75% were seen once, and the ten largest hold approximately 6.1%. As concerns this clone: Its matching antigen is unknown.

The V end lost 0 bases, the J end lost 13 bases, and 13 bases lay between the germline ends. Germline CDR1 LGHNA, CDR2 YSLEER. The CDR3 runs 13 residues. The sequence was collected from a man aged 30-40 years in good health and CMV-seropositive. Sequencing was carried out using PBMCs. The chain recombines TRBV4-3 with TRBJ2-1; a weak D match, TRBD1 (5 bases). The CDR3 nucleotides are TGCGCCAGCAGCCAAGATCTGGAACAGGCCCAGTTCTTC. It translates to CASSQDLEQAQFF.